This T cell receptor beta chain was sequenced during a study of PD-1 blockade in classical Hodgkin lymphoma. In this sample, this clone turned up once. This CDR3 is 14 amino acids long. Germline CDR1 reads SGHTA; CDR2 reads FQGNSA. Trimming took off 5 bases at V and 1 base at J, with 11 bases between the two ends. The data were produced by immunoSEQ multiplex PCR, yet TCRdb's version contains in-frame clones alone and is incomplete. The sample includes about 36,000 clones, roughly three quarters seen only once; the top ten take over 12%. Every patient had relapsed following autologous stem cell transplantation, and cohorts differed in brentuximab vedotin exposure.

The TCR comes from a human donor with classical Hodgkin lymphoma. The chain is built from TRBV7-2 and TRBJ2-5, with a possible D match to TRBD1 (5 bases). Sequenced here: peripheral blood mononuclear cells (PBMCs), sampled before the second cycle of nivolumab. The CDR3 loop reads CASSHYGAQETQYF. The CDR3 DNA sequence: TGTGCCAGCAGCCATTATGGGGCCCAAGAGACCCAGTACTTC.